A selection of T cell receptor beta chains follows, all from one sample in a study of human T cells and chemical hapten exposure. In TCRdb, the RACE reads were re-called with MiXCR into one record per CDR3 protein. The sample lists roughly 86,000 distinct CDR3 sequences; about 10% were seen once. The material sequenced was whole blood, taken in connection with sensitization to the hapten diphenylcyclopropenone (DPC). The source is a middle-aged man with alopecia areata. Some clones in this sample may be carry-over from other donors' samples. CDR3s leave out the opening cysteine and the closing phenylalanine or tryptophan. Each record gives: V gene, J gene, CDR3 protein.

V: TRBV5-1
J: TRBJ2-1
CDR3: ASSSGTATYNEQF

V: TRBV5-1
J: TRBJ2-3
CDR3: ASSLAELANAPDTQY

V: TRBV14
J: TRBJ1-1
CDR3: ASSQEGEAF

V: TRBV12-3/TRBV12-4
J: TRBJ1-6
CDR3: ASSLHVEMDSPLH

V: TRBV28
J: TRBJ1-2
CDR3: ASSLQGGNYGYT

V: TRBV18
J: TRBJ1-5
CDR3: ASSPLRADQPQH

V: TRBV29-1
J: TRBJ2-3
CDR3: SVEEGAATDTQY

V: TRBV3-1
J: TRBJ2-7
CDR3: ASSQKELSSYEQY

V: TRBV5-1
J: TRBJ2-1
CDR3: ASSPIDSSPYNEQF

V: TRBV6-5
J: TRBJ2-6
CDR3: ASSYRGGLVGANVLT

V: TRBV5-1
J: TRBJ2-7
CDR3: ASSPSGSPYEQY

V: TRBV7-8
J: TRBJ1-5
CDR3: ASSPGRNQPQH

V: TRBV5-6
J: TRBJ2-7
CDR3: ASSSGLFLEQY

V: TRBV7-2
J: TRBJ2-7
CDR3: ASSLGRLAGVTTYEQY

V: TRBV7-2
J: TRBJ2-3
CDR3: ASTLDRATDTQY

V: TRBV19
J: TRBJ2-5
CDR3: ASSMIRGGEETQY

V: TRBV28
J: TRBJ1-2
CDR3: ASTDIYYGYT

V: TRBV7-3
J: TRBJ2-3
CDR3: ASSLGGGGKTDTQY

V: TRBV28
J: TRBJ2-3
CDR3: ASSAPHGESTDTQY

V: TRBV7-2
J: TRBJ1-1
CDR3: ASSLDEGWGTEAF

V: TRBV20-1
J: TRBJ2-5
CDR3: SASSTAGGEETQY

V: TRBV5-4
J: TRBJ2-7
CDR3: ASSLATGLSREQY

V: TRBV15
J: TRBJ2-3
CDR3: ATSREGLAGGSDTQY

V: TRBV3-2
J: TRBJ2-3
CDR3: ASSTQGRDTQY

V: TRBV20-1
J: TRBJ1-4
CDR3: SARDQGDNEKLF

V: TRBV29-1
J: TRBJ2-6
CDR3: SVASGSSGANVLT

V: TRBV21-1
J: TRBJ2-3
CDR3: ASSFPPARIGTDTQY

V: TRBV20-1
J: TRBJ1-5
CDR3: SASRSNQPQH

V: TRBV6-5
J: TRBJ1-5
CDR3: ASSYTFNQPQH

V: TRBV20-1
J: TRBJ2-5
CDR3: SANDRGRRQETQY

V: TRBV10-3
J: TRBJ2-3
CDR3: AIRAGTDTQY

V: TRBV7-2
J: TRBJ2-3
CDR3: ASSLRTNTDTQY

V: TRBV7-2
J: TRBJ1-4
CDR3: ASSLGGTGTNEKLF

V: TRBV6-1
J: TRBJ1-1
CDR3: ASRGAKGNTEAF

V: TRBV6-6
J: TRBJ2-1
CDR3: ASSSAGEI

V: TRBV3-1
J: TRBJ2-7
CDR3: ASTGGLALGEQY

V: TRBV7-2
J: TRBJ2-3
CDR3: ASSFSAGGADTQY

V: TRBV27
J: TRBJ2-7
CDR3: ASSWDSGSYEQY

V: TRBV6-2/TRBV6-3
J: TRBJ1-1
CDR3: ASSFANTEAF

V: TRBV12-3/TRBV12-4
J: TRBJ1-1
CDR3: ASSLGGGPEGEAF

V: TRBV4-3
J: TRBJ2-7
CDR3: ASSQRTGPYEQY

V: TRBV19
J: TRBJ2-1
CDR3: ASSIDLSAYSYNEQF

V: TRBV13
J: TRBJ2-5
CDR3: ASSQKGPETQY

V: TRBV19
J: TRBJ1-2
CDR3: ASSTGLSYGYT

V: TRBV7-2
J: TRBJ2-6
CDR3: ASSPRRTSGANVLT

V: TRBV10-3
J: TRBJ2-1
CDR3: AISESEGANNEQF

V: TRBV29-1
J: TRBJ2-5
CDR3: SVPVGLVRETQY

V: TRBV5-1
J: TRBJ1-1
CDR3: ASSWGQGEWAF

V: TRBV5-8
J: TRBJ2-5
CDR3: ASSLYAGGQQWTQY

V: TRBV28
J: TRBJ1-2
CDR3: ASSYLSGGRGYT

V: TRBV18
J: TRBJ1-5
CDR3: ASSPGVGQVHRPQH

V: TRBV13
J: TRBJ2-7
CDR3: ASSLRGPHYEQY

V: TRBV20-1
J: TRBJ1-5
CDR3: SAADRTSYGPQH

V: TRBV4-3
J: TRBJ2-5
CDR3: ASSQDGGRAGETQY

V: TRBV5-5
J: TRBJ2-3
CDR3: ASSPRATSTDTQY

V: TRBV10-3
J: TRBJ2-1
CDR3: AISRTSATYNEQF